These T cell receptor beta chains were read from a single sample in a study of blood T cell repertoires in COVID-19. Profiling relied on immunoSEQ multiplex PCR, and the TCRdb table lists in-frame clones only, not all of them. The sample includes fewer than 350,000 clones, approximately 87% of them seen just once. Sequenced sample: peripheral blood. These receptors all stem from a woman aged 25 to 45 with COVID-19, enrolled during active disease. The CDR3 runs from the conserved cysteine through the conserved F or W. Fields, in order: D gene, clone size, V gene, J gene, CDR3 protein, CDR3 DNA. A D gene is named only where the DNA matches it firmly. Size values are once, few and many counts, or a class for expanded clones, and some rows have none.

>NA|NA|TRBV28|TRBJ1-2
CASSLGQNYGYTF
TGTGCCAGCAGTTTAGGACAGAACTATGGCTACACCTTC
>TRBD1|NA|TRBV6-6|TRBJ1-5
CASTRRDRGGFSNQPQHF
TGTGCCAGCACTCGCCGGGACAGGGGGGGGTTCAGTAATCAGCCCCAGCATTTT
>NA|NA|TRBV21-1|TRBJ2-1
CASAGAGGYNEQFF
TGTGCCAGCGCCGGCGCGGGGGGATACAATGAGCAGTTCTTC
>NA|NA|TRBV5-4|TRBJ2-7
CASSFPGNYEQYF
TGTGCCAGCAGCTTTCCGGGGAACTACGAGCAGTACTTC
>NA|NA|TRBV6-5|TRBJ2-1
CASRPGATFEQFF
TGTGCCAGCCGTCCAGGGGCGACCTTTGAGCAGTTCTTC
>NA|NA|TRBV5-1|TRBJ1-2
CASSPRDTVYGYTF
TGCGCCAGCAGCCCTCGGGACACTGTCTATGGCTACACCTTC
>TRBD1|NA|TRBV7-9|TRBJ1-5
CASSLSGGWQPQHF
TGTGCCAGCAGCTTATCAGGGGGCTGGCAGCCCCAGCATTTT
>NA|NA|TRBV18|TRBJ1-4
CASSPRWGANEKLFF
TGTGCCAGCTCACCTAGGTGGGGGGCTAATGAAAAACTGTTTTTT
>NA|NA|TRBV21-1|TRBJ1-2
CASREKDRGLINYGYTF
TGTGCCAGCAGAGAGAAGGACAGGGGGCTTATCAACTATGGCTACACCTTC
>NA|many|TRBV9|TRBJ2-7
CASSLYSYEQYF
TGTGCCAGCAGCCTATACTCCTACGAGCAGTACTTC
>TRBD2|few|TRBV13|TRBJ2-5
CASSSSRRGGAETQYF
TGTGCCAGCAGCTCCTCCCGGCGGGGGGGCGCGGAGACCCAGTACTTC
>NA|NA|TRBV30|TRBJ1-2
CAWSNNVGGYTF
TGTGCCTGGAGCAATAACGTCGGTGGCTACACCTTC
>NA|few|TRBV5-5|TRBJ1-3
CASSDLRRRTSGNTIYF
TGTGCCAGCAGCGACCTACGAAGGAGGACCTCTGGAAACACCATATATTTT
>NA|NA|TRBV5-8|TRBJ2-1
CASSLYRSYNEQFF
TGTGCCAGCAGCTTGTACAGGTCCTACAATGAGCAGTTCTTC
>NA|NA|TRBV2|TRBJ2-2
CAMPKAGAGTGELFF
TGTGCCATGCCGAAGGCGGGGGCGGGAACCGGGGAGCTGTTTTTT
>NA|NA|TRBV19|TRBJ1-1
CASSMGTGEAFF
TGTGCCAGTAGTATGGGTACAGGTGAAGCTTTCTTT
>NA|NA|TRBV19|TRBJ1-1
CASSIVLAGNTEAFF
TGTGCCAGTAGTATAGTGCTGGCGGGGAACACTGAAGCTTTCTTT
>NA|NA|TRBV4-1|TRBJ2-4
CASSPLKGVEIKNIQYF
TGCGCCAGCAGCCCTTTAAAGGGGGTCGAAATAAAAAACATTCAGTACTTC
>TRBD2|NA|TRBV5-1|TRBJ2-7
CASTLGGLAGLYEQYF
TGCGCCAGCACCCTGGGGGGACTAGCGGGGCTCTACGAGCAGTACTTC